The 30 T cell receptor beta chains listed next were all sequenced from one sample in a study of shared clonotypes between healthy human individuals. Clones were read by immunoSEQ multiplex PCR, and TCRdb kept only the in-frame ones, dropping some. Of millions of clones listed, over 90% are singletons. The sample consisted of naive CD4+ T cells from PBMCs. Subset in this sample: CD45RA+ positively selected. The receptors originated from a man younger than 35 in good health. Some clones in this sample may be carry-over from other donors' samples.

The chain joins TRBV25-1 to TRBJ2-4; either TRBD1 or TRBD2 may supply D (5 bases each). The CDR3 extends over 16 amino acids. Trimming shortened V by 1 base and J by 7 bases, and 17 bases separated the two germline ends. The germline V gene encodes CDR1 MGHDK and CDR2 SYGVNS. The CDR3 nucleotides read TGTGCCAGCAGTGAATGGAGGCAGGGATTACCGAACATTCAGTACTTC. As protein: CASSEWRQGLPNIQYF.

The V gene is TRBV7-3, the J gene TRBJ2-2; TRBD2 agrees at 7 bases. Germline trimming cut 8 bases from V and 5 bases from J; bases unmatched to any gene: 5. This CDR3 region has 13 residues. CDR1 and CDR2 from the germline V gene are SGHTA and FQGTGA. In DNA, the CDR3 is TGTGCCAGCTCATCGCGGGAGACCGGGGAGCTGTTTTTT. Translated, it gives CASSSRETGELFF. The entire variable domain, with the rest obtained from reference TRBV7-3 and TRBJ2-2, is as follows: GAGVSQTPSNKVTEKGKYVELRCDPISGHTALYWYRQSLGQGPEFLIYFQGTGAADDSGLPNDRFFAVRPEGSVSTLKIQRTERGDSAVYLCASSSRETGELFFGEGSRLTVL.

V gene TRBV7-9 combines with J gene TRBJ2-7; TRBD2 aligns across 8 bases. Unmatched junction bases numbered 15, after V lost 8 bases and J lost 6 bases. Looked up from germline, CDR1 is SEHNR and CDR2 is FQNEAQ (reference sequence). This CDR3 region has 15 residues. CDR3 amino acids: CASRDTGGASGEQYF. The CDR3 DNA sequence: TGTGCCAGCCGAGACACGGGAGGGGCCTCAGGCGAGCAGTACTTC.

The chain links TRBV6-4 to TRBJ1-2; D remains ambiguous. Trimming took 2 bases from V and 5 from J, leaving 15 bases between them. The CDR3 length is 15 residues. Germline CDR1 is MRHNA and CDR2 is SNTAGT. In nucleotides, the CDR3 is TGTGCCAGCAGTGACAGAAGGGAGACCCCGTATGGCTACACCTTC. As protein: CASSDRRETPYGYTF.

V and J are TRBV19 and TRBJ1-2, with D perhaps matching TRBD1 (5 bases). V lost 4 bases and J 7 bases, leaving 22 bases between the germline ends. This CDR3 spans 16 amino acids. CDR1 is LNHDA and CDR2 is SQIVND in the germline V gene (reference sequence). The CDR3 DNA reads as TGTGCCAGTAGTACCCGGGACGGGGGAAGAGGGGCTGGCTACACCTTC. Its protein is CASSTRDGGRGAGYTF.

The genes are TRBV7-6 and TRBJ2-2; D call uncertain. Trimming cost V 5 bases and J 0 bases, with 13 bases left between them. The CDR3 loop spans 16 amino acids. Germline CDR1 SGHVS, CDR2 FNYEAQ. In DNA form, the CDR3 reads TGTGCCAGCAGCCCAGAACAACTCGCGAACACCGGGGAGCTGTTTTTT. Translated, it gives CASSPEQLANTGELFF.

Concerning this clone: This sample includes further DNA sequences coding for the same CDR3. The gene calls are TRBV4-2 and TRBJ2-3, with D perhaps matching TRBD2 (5 bases). The CDR3 spans 15 residues. The germline V gene encodes CDR1 LGHNA and CDR2 YNFKEQ. V was shortened by 1 base and J by 3 bases, with 11 bases between the two germline ends. CDR3 in amino acids: CASSQVLAGTDTQYF. For the CDR3, the DNA is TGTGCCAGCAGCCAAGTTCTAGCCGGGACAGATACGCAGTATTTT.

V usage is TRBV11-2 and J usage is TRBJ1-1, with 7 bases identical to TRBD1. The CDR3 consists of 11 residues. The germline V gene has CDR1 SGHAT and CDR2 FQNNGV. The V gene end was trimmed by 5 bases and the J gene end by 11 bases; junction bases not matched to a gene: 5. CDR3 sequence: CASSTGVRAFF. Written as DNA, the CDR3 is TGTGCCAGCAGCACAGGGGTGCGGGCTTTCTTT.

The CDR3 loop reads CASSRGGKVAGANVLTF. The DNA of the CDR3 is TGCGCCAGCAGCCGGGGGGGTAAGGTGGCAGGGGCCAACGTCCTGACTTTC. The rearrangement links TRBV4-1 to TRBJ2-6; 7 bases line up with TRBD2. CDR3 length equals 17 residues. The junction had 10 bases not matched to a gene; V was cut back by 4 bases and J by 4 bases. Germline V CDR1 and CDR2: MGHRA, YSYEKL.

This clone was counted once. For the CDR3, the DNA is TGTGCCAGCAGCGGCCTGGCGGGAGGCACAACAGATACGCAGTATTTT. Amino acids: CASSGLAGGTTDTQYF. The chain joins TRBV5-4 to TRBJ2-3, with 8 positions matching TRBD2. V lost 4 bases and J lost 3; bases outside the gene matches: 10. Germline assignment: CDR1 SGHNT and CDR2 YYREEE (reference sequence). The CDR3 is made up of 16 amino acids.

Points on this clone: The junction does not match germline at one end; this may be a read error. The chain couples TRBV19 to TRBJ1-5, with a tentative D call TRBD1 (5 bases). The length of the CDR3 is 12 residues. In germline, CDR1 is LNHDA, CDR2 SQIVND (reference sequence). The CDR3 spells CAAGGSYQPQHF. Written as DNA, the CDR3 is TGTGCTGCGGGGGGTAGCTATCAGCCCCAGCATTTT.

This clone was counted between two and nine times. The same CDR3 is also encoded by other DNA sequences in this sample. This chain uses TRBV6-5 with TRBJ1-1; D unclear. V gave up 0 bases and J gave up 1 base, with 3 bases separating them. In germline, CDR1 is MNHEY, CDR2 SVGAGI. The CDR3 has 13 amino acids. For the CDR3, the DNA is TGTGCCAGCAGTTACTCAAGGAACACTGAAGCTTTCTTT. It is translated as CASSYSRNTEAFF.

The chain has TRBV4-1 and TRBJ2-3, with 8 bases lining up with TRBD2. The germline gives CDR1 MGHRA, CDR2 YSYEKL. Trimming took 1 base from V and 2 from J; bases not matched to a gene: 5. The length of the CDR3 is 16 residues. In DNA, the CDR3 is TGCGCCAGCAGCCAAGGACGACTAGCGCACACAGATACGCAGTATTTT. Its translation: CASSQGRLAHTDTQYF.

In nucleotides, the CDR3 is TGTGCCAGCAGCTTCCTAGGGACAGGGATCAACGAGCAGTACTTC. It yields the protein CASSFLGTGINEQYF. The chain is built from TRBV7-3 and TRBJ2-7; 9 bases fit TRBD1. Trimming removed 3 bases from V and 5 bases from J; junction bases left unmatched: 8. Germline V gene sequence: CDR1 SGHTA, CDR2 FQGTGA. The CDR3 is 15 amino acids.

V gene TRBV11-3 combines with J gene TRBJ2-2, with 7 bases that match TRBD1. V shed 4 bases, J shed 11 bases, and the junction held 4 bases outside the gene matches. This CDR3 spans 12 amino acids. Germline CDR1 is SGHNT and CDR2 is YENEEA. The CDR3, as DNA: TGTGCCAGCAGCTATAGACAGGGAGAGCTGTTTTTT. This sequence encodes CASSYRQGELFF.

The chain joins TRBV5-1 to TRBJ2-2; the D gene could be TRBD1 or TRBD2 (5 bases each). CDR3 length equals 15 residues. Between the trimmed V and J ends, which lost 4 bases and 0 bases, there was a span of 10 bases. Germline V gene lookup returns CDR1 SGHRS and CDR2 YFSETQ. For the CDR3, the DNA is TGCGCCAGCAGCCCCGGGGCTTCGAACACCGGGGAGCTGTTTTTT. This sequence encodes CASSPGASNTGELFF. Full variable domain (outside the CDR3, taken from reference TRBV5-1 and TRBJ2-2): KAGVTQTPRYLIKTRGQQVTLSCSPISGHRSVSWYQQTPGQGLQFLFEYFSETQRNKGNFPGRFSGRQFSNSRSEMNVSTLELGDSALYLCASSPGASNTGELFFGEGSRLTVL.

The chain uses TRBV5-8 and TRBJ2-1; TRBD2 matches at 7 bases. Germline CDR1 SGHTS, CDR2 YDEGEE. The CDR3 consists of 14 residues. V trimming: 1 base; J trimming: 3 bases; junction bases outside the gene matches: 1. The CDR3 sequence: CASSLLAVYNEQFF. CDR3 DNA sequence: TGTGCCAGCAGCTTGCTAGCGGTCTACAATGAGCAGTTCTTC.

On this clone: Within the sample, other DNA sequences also encode this same CDR3. The chain couples TRBV19 to TRBJ1-5; D is ambiguous. This CDR3 is built from 12 residues. Trimming took off 7 bases at V and 1 base at J, with 5 bases between the two ends. Germline V CDR1 and CDR2: LNHDA, SQIVND (reference sequence). Here the CDR3 reads CASKGSNQPQHF. The CDR3 DNA sequence: TGTGCCAGTAAGGGAAGCAATCAGCCCCAGCATTTT.

The rearrangement uses TRBV28 and TRBJ1-1, with 8 bases lining up with TRBD1. V shed 1 base and J 5 bases; nucleotides not matched to a gene: 12. Germline V gene sequence: CDR1 MDHEN, CDR2 SYDVKM. This CDR3 has 17 residues. The CDR3 sequence: CASSLSGRGRVGTEAFF. The CDR3 DNA follows: TGTGCCAGCAGTTTATCGGGCAGGGGGCGAGTGGGGACTGAAGCTTTCTTT.

The chain couples TRBV29-1 to TRBJ2-7, with a possible D match to TRBD1 (6 bases). Germline assignment: CDR1 SQVTM and CDR2 ANQGSEA. The CDR3 extends over 14 amino acids. V was shortened by 4 bases and J by 3 bases, with 16 bases between the two germline ends. CDR3 DNA: TGCAGCGTTGCAAACAGGGCCACTATCTACGAGCAGTACTTC. Residues: CSVANRATIYEQYF.

The chain links TRBV6-1 to TRBJ1-2; no clear D gene. The CDR3 runs 14 residues. Germline CDR1 MNHNS, CDR2 SASEGT. With 2 bases removed from V and 6 bases from J, the gap between germline ends came to 13 bases. CDR3 sequence: CASSENPNINGYTF. CDR3 in DNA: TGTGCCAGCAGTGAAAACCCCAATATCAATGGCTACACCTTC.

The chain employs TRBV5-1 and TRBJ2-1, with 12 bases fitting TRBD2. The germline V gene encodes CDR1 SGHRS and CDR2 YFSETQ. With 0 bases clipped from V and 8 bases from J, the junction kept 6 bases outside the gene matches. This CDR3 has 16 amino acids. CDR3 protein: CASSLARLAGVYEQFF. The CDR3, as DNA: TGCGCCAGCAGCTTGGCCAGACTAGCGGGAGTATATGAGCAGTTCTTC.

The V call is TRBV6-1, the J call TRBJ1-5, with 9 bases fitting TRBD1. The CDR3 length is 16 residues. V dropped 4 bases and J dropped 2; count of bases not matched to a gene: 6. Germline-derived CDR1 and CDR2 are MNHNS and SASEGT. CDR3 sequence reads: CASSATRTGGNQPQHF. The CDR3 DNA follows: TGTGCCAGCAGTGCAACCCGGACAGGGGGCAATCAGCCCCAGCATTTT.

CDR3 in DNA: TGTGCCAGCAGCCAAACAGGGTGGGAGACCCAGTACTTC. Translated: CASSQTGWETQYF. The chain couples TRBV5-4 to TRBJ2-5; D possibly corresponds to TRBD1 (6 bases). Deletions cut 4 bases from V and 5 bases from J, with 12 bases between. From germline, CDR1 is SGHNT and CDR2 YYREEE (reference sequence). This CDR3 has 13 amino acids. Based on the CDR3 plus reference TRBV5-4 and TRBJ2-5, the full variable domain is ETGVTQSPTHLIKTRGQQVTLRCSSQSGHNTVSWYQQALGQGPQFIFQYYREEENGRGNFPPRFSGLQFPNYSSELNVNALELDDSALYLCASSQTGWETQYFGPGTRLLVL.

The J gene is TRBJ1-5, the V gene TRBV28; D gene ambiguous. CDR3 size: 17 residues. V lost 8 bases and J 0 bases, leaving 20 bases between the germline ends. The V gene's germline CDR1 is MDHEN and CDR2 SYDVKM. The DNA for the CDR3 is TGTGCCAGCGGGTATTCGAGCAACCTTTATAGCAATCAGCCCCAGCATTTT. Its protein is CASGYSSNLYSNQPQHF.

As regards this clone: At the DNA level, this CDR3 is encoded by other sequences in the same sample as well. The CDR3 nucleotides read TGCGCCAGCAGCTTGGCCGGCGGACAGGGGCAAGAGACCCAGTACTTC. This sequence encodes CASSLAGGQGQETQYF. The gene calls are TRBV5-1 and TRBJ2-5; 9 bases are shared with TRBD1. The germline gives CDR1 SGHRS, CDR2 YFSETQ. CDR3 length equals 16 residues. V was clipped by 0 bases and J by 2 bases; unmatched bases: 5.

The chain joins TRBV2 to TRBJ1-4; D unresolved. The V end lost 4 bases, the J end lost 1 base, and 10 bases lay between the germline ends. Germline loops: CDR1 SNHLY, CDR2 FYNNEI. CDR3 size: 15 residues. The CDR3 spells CASSGEGVTNEKLFF. CDR3 DNA sequence: TGTGCCAGCAGTGGCGAGGGAGTAACTAATGAAAAACTGTTTTTT.

The V call is TRBV6-1, the J call TRBJ2-3; tentative D call: TRBD2 (6 bases). V lost 6 bases to trimming and J lost 1 base, with 14 bases between them. Germline lookup yields CDR1 MNHNS and CDR2 SASEGT. This CDR3 is 15 amino acids long. This CDR3 is CASRTPAGRTDTQYF. CDR3 DNA sequence: TGTGCCAGCAGGACCCCAGCGGGCCGCACAGATACGCAGTATTTT.

The chain combines TRBV7-2 with TRBJ1-5; 10 bases map to TRBD1. The CDR3 has 16 amino acids. With V trimmed by 2 bases and J by 9 bases, 10 bases remained unmatched. The germline V gene encodes CDR1 SGHTA and CDR2 FQGNSA. CDR3 nucleotides: TGTGCCAGCAGCTTACACCAGACAGGGGGCTTTGGGCCCCAGCATTTT. Amino acids: CASSLHQTGGFGPQHF.

A word on this clone: A much larger clone is a single base away; this may be a read error. This chain uses TRBV6-6 with TRBJ1-1; D is unclear. Germline V lookup: CDR1 MNHNY, CDR2 SVGAGI (reference sequence). The CDR3 is made up of 11 amino acids. V lost 6 bases, J lost 1 base, and 3 bases lay in between. The CDR3 bases are TGTGCCAGCAGGGAGAACACTGAAGCTTTCTTT. It specifies CASRENTEAFF.